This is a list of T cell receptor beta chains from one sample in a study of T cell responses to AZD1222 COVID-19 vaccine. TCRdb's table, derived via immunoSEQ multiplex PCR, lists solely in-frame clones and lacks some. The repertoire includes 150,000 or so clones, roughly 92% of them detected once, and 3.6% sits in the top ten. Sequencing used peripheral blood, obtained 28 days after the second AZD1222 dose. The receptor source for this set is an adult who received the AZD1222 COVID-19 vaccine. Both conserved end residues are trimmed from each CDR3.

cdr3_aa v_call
ATSSATGRVDGYT TRBV15
ASRSPGQGPDTQY TRBV6-5
ASSQLVGRNTEAF TRBV5-8
ASSTGQVGSGELF TRBV28
ATSRERQGLETQY TRBV15
ASQGQGFSQPQH TRBV2
ASSSGSGNTIY TRBV11-3
ATSRDPGYEQY TRBV15
ATSDFGTDTQY TRBV24-1
ASSFQQGARDRF TRBV5-1
ASSLRTEQF TRBV7-8
ASSQAKGNSGGYEQY TRBV4-2
ASSLLETGEQF TRBV7-2
ASRQGPGQRYGYT TRBV19
ASSLRESPLH TRBV27
SVENRNYGYT TRBV29-1